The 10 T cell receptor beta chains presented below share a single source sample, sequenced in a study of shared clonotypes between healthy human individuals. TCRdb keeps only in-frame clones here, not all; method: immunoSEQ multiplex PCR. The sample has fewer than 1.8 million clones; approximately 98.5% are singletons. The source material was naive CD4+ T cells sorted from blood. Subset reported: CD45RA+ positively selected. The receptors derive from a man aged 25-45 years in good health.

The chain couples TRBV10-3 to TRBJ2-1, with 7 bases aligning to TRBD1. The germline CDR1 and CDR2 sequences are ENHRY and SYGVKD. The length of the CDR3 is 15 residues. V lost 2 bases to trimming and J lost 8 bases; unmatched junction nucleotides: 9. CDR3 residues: CAISEGDGQVYEQFF. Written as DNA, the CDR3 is TGTGCCATCAGTGAGGGAGACGGACAGGTATATGAGCAGTTCTTC.

The CDR3 DNA reads as TGCGCCAGCAGCTATAGGGCGGGAGGGCCGGACGACGGCACAGATACGCAGTATTTT. Its translation: CASSYRAGGPDDGTDTQYF. This sequence joins TRBV5-1 and TRBJ2-3, with 9 bases identical to TRBD2. V gave up 3 bases and J gave up 1 base; unmatched junction bases: 15. The CDR3 is made up of 19 amino acids. CDR1 is SGHRS and CDR2 is YFSETQ in the germline V gene. The variable domain in full, with the rest retrieved from reference TRBV5-1 and TRBJ2-3, is KAGVTQTPRYLIKTRGQQVTLSCSPISGHRSVSWYQQTPGQGLQFLFEYFSETQRNKGNFPGRFSGRQFSNSRSEMNVSTLELGDSALYLCASSYRAGGPDDGTDTQYFGPGTRLTVL.

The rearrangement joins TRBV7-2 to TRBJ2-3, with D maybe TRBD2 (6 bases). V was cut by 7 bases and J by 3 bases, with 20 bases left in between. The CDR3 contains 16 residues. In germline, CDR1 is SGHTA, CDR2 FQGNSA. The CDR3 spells CASTLGLTGRTDTQYF. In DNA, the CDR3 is TGTGCCAGCACCTTGGGTCTAACCGGGAGAACAGATACGCAGTATTTT.

The CDR3 here is CASSTGQGSYEQYF. The CDR3 bases are TGCGCCAGCAGTACCGGACAGGGCTCCTACGAGCAGTACTTC. The genes are TRBV10-1 and TRBJ2-7; 8 bases are shared with TRBD1. The junction had 3 bases not matched to a gene; V was cut back by 5 bases and J by 0 bases. This CDR3 region has 14 residues. Germline V lookup: CDR1 WNHNN, CDR2 SYGVQD (reference sequence).

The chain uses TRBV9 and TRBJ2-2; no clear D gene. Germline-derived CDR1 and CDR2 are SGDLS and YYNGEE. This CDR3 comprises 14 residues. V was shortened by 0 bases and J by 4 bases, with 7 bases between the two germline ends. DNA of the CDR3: TGTGCCAGCAGCGTAGTAGGGCCCACCGGGGAGCTGTTTTTT. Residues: CASSVVGPTGELFF. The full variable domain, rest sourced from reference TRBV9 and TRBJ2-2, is DSGVTQTPKHLITATGQRVTLRCSPRSGDLSVYWYQQSLDQGLQFLIQYYNGEERAKGNILERFSAQQFPDLHSELNLSSLELGDSALYFCASSVVGPTGELFFGEGSRLTVL.

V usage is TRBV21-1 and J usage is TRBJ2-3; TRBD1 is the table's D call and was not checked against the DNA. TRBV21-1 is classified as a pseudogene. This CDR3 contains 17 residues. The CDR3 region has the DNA TGTGCCAGCAGCAATACGACAGGGGGCGCGGGCACAGATACGCAGTATTTT. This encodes CASSNTTGGAGTDTQYF.

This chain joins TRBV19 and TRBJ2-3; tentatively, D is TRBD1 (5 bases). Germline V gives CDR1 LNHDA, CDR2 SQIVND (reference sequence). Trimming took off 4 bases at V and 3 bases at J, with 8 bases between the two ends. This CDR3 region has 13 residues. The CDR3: CASSTTDTDTQYF. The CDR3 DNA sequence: TGTGCCAGTAGTACGACAGATACAGATACGCAGTATTTT.

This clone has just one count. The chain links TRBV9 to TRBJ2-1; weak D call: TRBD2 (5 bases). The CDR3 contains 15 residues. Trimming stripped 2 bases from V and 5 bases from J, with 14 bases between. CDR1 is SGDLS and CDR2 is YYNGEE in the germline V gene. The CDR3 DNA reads TGTGCCAGCAGCGTCTCACTAGAACGACACAATGAGCAGTTCTTC. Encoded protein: CASSVSLERHNEQFF.

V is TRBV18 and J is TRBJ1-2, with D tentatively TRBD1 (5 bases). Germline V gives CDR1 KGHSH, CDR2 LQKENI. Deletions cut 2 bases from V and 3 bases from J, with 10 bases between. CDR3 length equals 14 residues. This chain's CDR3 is CASSPTDTHYGYTF. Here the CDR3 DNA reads TGTGCCAGCTCACCAACGGACACGCACTATGGCTACACCTTC.

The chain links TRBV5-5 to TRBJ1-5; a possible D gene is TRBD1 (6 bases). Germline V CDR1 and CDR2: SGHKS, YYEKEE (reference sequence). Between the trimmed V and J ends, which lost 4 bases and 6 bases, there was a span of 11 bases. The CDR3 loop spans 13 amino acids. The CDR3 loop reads CASSPGGPQPQHF. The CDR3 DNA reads TGTGCCAGCAGCCCCGGGGGGCCTCAGCCCCAGCATTTT.